The clone carrying this T cell receptor beta chain showed up many times. Its antigen is not identified. The data are from a study of Graves' ophthalmopathy and Graves' hyperthyroidism. Study information: The blood sample was drawn at first diagnosis and before any treatment.

Study-wide results and caveats: Ophthalmopathy could be told apart from stable hyperthyroidism by a 13-signature model (approximately 91% sensitivity, approximately 81% specificity).

From germline, CDR1 is SQVTM and CDR2 ANQGSEA. The CDR3 is made up of 13 amino acids. V gave up 5 bases and J gave up 3 bases, with 13 bases separating them. Ophthalmopathy donors showed moderate-to-severe activity, CAS ≥3, NOSPECS ≥4 and a duration under 3 months. Amplified TCR beta CDR3 regions were obtained using RNA transcripts as template. An opening RT-PCR round employed HTBI primers and preceded a second-round multiplex PCR. Via MiXCR, TCRdb re-called the multiplex PCR reads, giving one row per CDR3 protein. This sample yields roughly 230,000 distinct CDR3 sequences, of which roughly 21% are seen a single time; roughly 40% belongs to the top ten.

Sequenced: peripheral blood. The chain links TRBV29-1 to TRBJ1-2; D not resolved. The sequence was obtained from a woman in her 50s with Graves' ophthalmopathy. The CDR3, as DNA: TGCAGCGTTTCGGTCAGCTCAGACTATGGCTACACCTTC. Translated: CSVSVSSDYGYTF.